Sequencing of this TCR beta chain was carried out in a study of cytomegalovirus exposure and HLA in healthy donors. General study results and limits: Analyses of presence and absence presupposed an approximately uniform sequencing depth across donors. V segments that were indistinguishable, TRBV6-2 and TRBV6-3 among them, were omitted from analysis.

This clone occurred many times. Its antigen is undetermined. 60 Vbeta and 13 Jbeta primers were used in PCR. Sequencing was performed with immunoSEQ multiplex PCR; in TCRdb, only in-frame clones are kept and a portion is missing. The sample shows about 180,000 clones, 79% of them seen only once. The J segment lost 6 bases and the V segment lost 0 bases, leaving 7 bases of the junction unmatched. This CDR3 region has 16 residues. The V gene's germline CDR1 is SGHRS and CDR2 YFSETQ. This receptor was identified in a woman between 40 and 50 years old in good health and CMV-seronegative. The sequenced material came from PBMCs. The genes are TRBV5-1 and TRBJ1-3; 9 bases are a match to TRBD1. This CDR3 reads CASSLGWDRVINTIYF. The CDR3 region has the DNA TGCGCCAGCAGCTTGGGATGGGACAGGGTTATAAACACCATATATTTT.